This T cell receptor beta chain was sequenced in a study of OX40 agonist ivuxolimab in advanced cancers. In its sample, this clone was seen a few times. Trimming removed 1 base from V and 10 bases from J, with 7 bases in between. The CDR3 extends over 11 amino acids. CDR1 and CDR2 from the germline V gene are SEHNR and FQNEAQ (reference sequence). Assay used: immunoSEQ multiplex PCR; TCRdb lists only in-frame clones, some missing. The table records tens of thousands of clones, roughly 85% of them present only once. The TCR comes from an adult with an advanced solid tumor such as melanoma, head and neck, liver or kidney cancer. V gene TRBV7-9 combines with J gene TRBJ1-2; tentative D call: TRBD1 (5 bases). Here the sequenced sample was CD4+ or CD8+ T cells sorted from blood, taken in a trial of the OX40 agonist ivuxolimab. The DNA of the CDR3 is TGTGCCAGCAGCTTAGTAGGGGACTACACCTTC. Protein: CASSLVGDYTF.